The text below deals with one T cell receptor (beta chain). It has no known antigen specificity. Qualities for individual bases were not recorded, and no much larger clone is one base off. The data were obtained in a study of blood T cell repertoires in COVID-19 (TCRdb year 2020). With respect to the entire study: The collaborator samples originated in the United States, Italy and Spain and spanned the acute and convalescent phases of COVID-19. The prospective study material was composed of cDNA or gDNA derived from T cells, B-cell-depleted T cells, or PBMCs. The dataset comprised deeply sampled blood TCRbeta repertoires from subjects exposed to, actively infected with, or recovered from COVID-19. The repertoires were released in a freely available public database intended as a resource for research on the immune response to SARS-CoV-2. The samples were drawn from the first 160 participants of the ongoing ImmuneRACE study and from 950 to 1,500 subjects provided by 6 global collaborators. A de-identified subject ID, COVID-19 status, age in years and sex were almost always included in the sample metadata. Where HLA class I and class II types were available, the types were taken from metadata supplied by the sample provider, not from assay-based typing.

Collaborating institutions collected whole blood in K2EDTA tubes following their own protocols. For TCRbeta analysis, collaborator samples were shipped as frozen whole blood, as isolated PBMCs, or as DNA extracted from either sample type. The immunoSEQ Assay, a bias-controlled multiplex PCR, was used to amplify TCRbeta CDR3 regions from genomic DNA. The published analysis was carried out like this. Within the assay, amplification of reference gene primers was used to estimate how many nucleated cells each sample contained. To quantify the absolute abundance of each unique TCRbeta CDR3 rearrangement, sequence reads were collapsed and filtered. For each sample, productive Simpson clonality was calculated as the square root of Simpson's diversity index across productive rearrangements. TCRdb holds this immuneACCESS table with in-frame rearrangements only. Some clones are missing; in checked studies, unresolved V genes explain under half, and the rest has no known cause. V, J and clone size are those of that table, while D and trimming were read from the DNA. This sample has 110,000 or so clones in its table, and approximately 81% of those were observed once. The ten biggest clones cover about 13% of the sample.

Paper-wide results and their limitations: The amount of clinical and demographic metadata varied by source and participant and was provided uncurated.

The CDR3 runs 15 residues from the cysteine to the phenylalanine. Only the CDR3 portion is preserved as DNA: 45 bases, with reading frame beginning at the first base. The germline V gene provides CDR1 WSHSY and CDR2 SAAADI. V trim: 3 bases; J trim: 3 bases; unmatched bases: 7. The material sequenced was peripheral blood. The chain couples TRBV10-2 to TRBJ1-1, and 7 junctional nucleotides match TRBD1. This receptor was obtained from a human donor in a cohort sampled during active COVID-19. The DNA reads as follows: TGCGCCAGCAGTGAAGGGGGCAATGGGGACACTGAAGCTTTCTTT. The translation is CASSEGGNGDTEAFF.